Below, 10 T cell receptor beta chains from the same sample are listed, as sequenced in a study of blood T cell repertoires in COVID-19. Data came from immunoSEQ multiplex PCR; TCRdb stores just in-frame clones and leaves some out. The sample holds roughly 120,000 clones; 80% to 90% are singletons and the top ten take roughly 30%. Sequencing input: peripheral blood. The receptors originated from a woman in her 70s with acute or convalescent COVID-19.

This chain joins TRBV10-2 and TRBJ2-5, with D perhaps matching TRBD1 (6 bases). V lost 1 base and J 3 bases, leaving 15 bases between the germline ends. Germline V lookup: CDR1 WSHSY, CDR2 SAAADI. CDR3 length equals 16 residues. DNA for the CDR3: TGCGCCAGCAGTGAGTGGGGGCAGGGGATCGAAGAGACCCAGTACTTC. It codes for CASSEWGQGIEETQYF.

The rearrangement joins TRBV4-1 to TRBJ2-7; 11 bases line up with TRBD2. CDR3 length equals 15 residues. Germline V gene data show CDR1 as MGHRA and CDR2 as YSYEKL. V gave up 3 bases and J gave up 2 bases; unmatched junction bases: 3. As DNA, the CDR3 is TGCGCCAGCAGCCATGGGACTAGCGGTACCTACGAGCAGTACTTC. Protein product: CASSHGTSGTYEQYF.

This chain links TRBV5-1 with TRBJ2-7, with D possibly being TRBD1 (6 bases). The CDR3 runs to 13 residues. Germline V CDR1 and CDR2: SGHRS, YFSETQ. The ends were cut back, 1 base at V and 4 bases at J, with 9 bases in the middle. The CDR3 nucleotides are TGCGCCAGCAGCTTGCCAGGGGCGTACGAGCAGTACTTC. Translating it yields CASSLPGAYEQYF.

The rearrangement joins TRBV18 to TRBJ1-2; a possible D gene is TRBD1 (5 bases). Per the germline V gene, CDR1 is KGHSH and CDR2 is LQKENI. V was clipped by 6 bases and J by 4 bases, with 12 bases between them. The length of the CDR3 is 13 residues. This chain's CDR3 is CASSQGPSYGYTF. The CDR3 bases are TGTGCCAGCTCGCAGGGCCCCTCCTATGGCTACACCTTC.

This chain links TRBV7-3 with TRBJ2-1, with TRBD2 matching 9 bases. This CDR3 contains 16 residues. V shed 5 bases, J shed 5 bases, and the junction held 10 bases outside the gene matches. CDR1 SGHTA and CDR2 FQGTGA come from the germline V gene. The CDR3 spells CASSPIAGATHNEQFF. CDR3 coding DNA: TGTGCCAGCAGCCCAATAGCGGGGGCCACCCACAATGAGCAGTTCTTC. Full variable domain (missing parts from reference TRBV7-3 and TRBJ2-1): GAGVSQTPSNKVTEKGKYVELRCDPISGHTALYWYRQSLGQGPEFLIYFQGTGAADDSGLPNDRFFAVRPEGSVSTLKIQRTERGDSAVYLCASSPIAGATHNEQFFGPGTRLTVL.

The genes are TRBV5-1 and TRBJ1-4; possible D gene TRBD1, 5 bases. V gave up 6 bases and J gave up 8 bases, with 14 bases separating them. Germline V gives CDR1 SGHRS, CDR2 YFSETQ. The CDR3 is 13 residues long. DNA of the CDR3: TGCGCCAGCATGAGACAGCCCCGGGAAAAACTGTTTTTT. Translation gives CASMRQPREKLFF.

The CDR3 region has the DNA TGCGCCAGCAGTGAGGGCAGACTGGATTCACCCCTCCACTTT. This gives the protein CASSEGRLDSPLHF. The rearrangement joins TRBV10-1 to TRBJ1-6, with D unresolved. CDR3 length: 14 residues. The ends were cut back, 2 bases at V and 8 bases at J, with 10 bases in the middle. Germline CDR1 and CDR2: WNHNN and SYGVQD (reference sequence).

The genes are TRBV5-4 and TRBJ1-4, with D unresolved. The V and J ends lost 0 bases and 8 bases respectively, with 11 bases between them. The CDR3 is 14 residues long. CDR1 and CDR2 from the germline V gene are SGHNT and YYREEE (reference sequence). CDR3 DNA: TGTGCCAGCAGCTTGGTGGGAGACGGGGAAAAACTGTTTTTT. It translates to CASSLVGDGEKLFF.

This clone was seen a few times. The rearrangement joins TRBV24-1 to TRBJ2-1; D not resolved. The germline gives CDR1 KGHDR, CDR2 SFDVKD. CDR3 length equals 14 residues. V lost 9 bases, J lost 9 bases, and 20 bases lay in between. The chain's CDR3 is CATSNWPDSVEQFF. The CDR3 DNA sequence: TGTGCCACCTCCAATTGGCCAGATTCCGTTGAGCAGTTCTTC.

There are a few counts of this clone. V and J are TRBV5-1 and TRBJ2-7, with D maybe TRBD1 (6 bases). V shed 6 bases and J shed 1 base, with 14 bases lying between them. The CDR3 spans 14 residues. The germline CDR1 and CDR2 sequences are SGHRS and YFSETQ. CDR3: CASKSSGQSYEQYF. The CDR3 region has the DNA TGCGCCAGCAAATCCAGCGGACAGTCCTACGAGCAGTACTTC.